Only one count was recorded for the clone carrying this TCR beta chain. The ends were cut back, 1 base at V and 7 bases at J, with 17 bases in the middle. CDR3 length equals 16 residues. The germline V gene encodes CDR1 SEHNR and CDR2 FQNEAQ (reference sequence). Profiling relied on immunoSEQ multiplex PCR, and the TCRdb table lists in-frame clones only, not all of them. This sample yields roughly 90,000 clones, of which 75% to 85% are seen a single time; approximately 15% belongs to the top ten. This specimen belongs to a study of PD-1 blockade in classical Hodgkin lymphoma. Time point reported: cycle 4 day 1 (C4D1), after five to seven weeks of nivolumab. Relapse was seen in all patients after autologous stem cell transplantation, and brentuximab vedotin exposure was variable.

The rearrangement joins TRBV7-9 to TRBJ2-1; D tentatively fits TRBD1 or TRBD2 (6 bases each). The material was peripheral blood mononuclear cells (PBMCs), obtained before the fourth cycle of nivolumab. The TCR originated in a human donor with classical Hodgkin lymphoma. CDR3 in amino acids: CASSLELGGGMNEQFF. The CDR3 DNA is TGTGCCAGCAGCTTAGAGTTGGGGGGCGGAATGAATGAGCAGTTCTTC.